This T cell receptor beta chain was identified during a study of control samples from healthy donors and cancer patients. Points on this clone: Other DNA sequences in the sample encode the same CDR3.

Measured with immunoSEQ multiplex PCR; TCRdb has only the in-frame clones, and not every one. The sample has roughly 190,000 clones, about nine tenths seen once. Germline lookup yields CDR1 LNHNV and CDR2 YYDKDF (reference sequence). The CDR3 sequence is 14 residues long. The ends were cut back, 0 bases at V and 5 bases at J, with 10 bases in the middle. Sequenced material: blood. The sequence was collected from a woman aged 25 to 39 in good health. The chain uses TRBV15 and TRBJ2-5; D uncertain. The CDR3 coding sequence is TGTGCCACCAGCAGAGATTCGGGTAGGGAGACCCAGTACTTC. Its translation is CATSRDSGRETQYF.